This passage covers 11 T cell receptor beta chains from one sample sequenced in a study of T cell repertoires in cytomegalovirus infection. TCRdb re-called the reads through MiXCR, storing one row per CDR3 protein. The sample lists around 540,000 distinct CDR3 sequences, roughly 34% occurring once. These TCRs' antigens remain unknown. The specimen comprised cultured PBMCs, sampled from culture after CMV antigen stimulation. Receptors were obtained from a human donor in good health (CMV status not recorded). Some clones in this sample may be carry-over from other donors' samples.

This clonotype was detected only a few times. The chain links TRBV5-5 to TRBJ1-1; TRBD1 matches 7 bases. This CDR3 is 14 amino acids long. Germline V gene data show CDR1 as SGHKS and CDR2 as YYEKEE (reference sequence). Trimming removed 2 bases from V and 6 bases from J; junction bases left unmatched: 7. The CDR3: CASSFTGAQPEAFF. DNA for the CDR3: TGTGCCAGCAGCTTCACAGGGGCCCAGCCTGAAGCTTTCTTT.

Only a few counts were recorded for this clonotype. This chain uses TRBV7-9 with TRBJ1-2; TRBD1 is a possible D gene (5 bases). With 5 bases removed from V and 6 bases from J, the gap between germline ends came to 25 bases. The CDR3 contains 17 residues. Per the germline V gene, CDR1 is SEHNR and CDR2 is FQNEAQ (reference sequence). CDR3 sequence reads: CASSLRVPERGWDGYTF. In DNA form, the CDR3 reads TGTGCCAGCAGCCTTAGGGTGCCTGAAAGGGGCTGGGATGGCTACACCTTC. The variable domain in full, with the rest retrieved from reference TRBV7-9 and TRBJ1-2, is DTGVSQNPRHKITKRGQNVTFRCDPISEHNRLYWYRQTLGQGPEFLTYFQNEAQLEKSRLLSDRFSAERPKGSFSTLEIQRTEQGDSAMYLCASSLRVPERGWDGYTFGSGTRLTVV.

The chain links TRBV7-6 to TRBJ2-3; 9 bases are shared with TRBD1. J lost 6 bases, V lost 5 bases, and 12 bases had no gene match. The CDR3 is 16 amino acids. Germline V lookup: CDR1 SGHVS, CDR2 FNYEAQ. CDR3 sequence reads: CASSGNRGLIGDTQYF. Written as DNA, the CDR3 is TGTGCCAGCAGCGGAAACAGGGGGCTCATCGGCGATACGCAGTATTTT.

The chain couples TRBV29-1 to TRBJ1-1; 11 positions match TRBD1. Germline values: CDR1 SQVTM, CDR2 ANQGSEA. The length of the CDR3 is 14 residues. Trimming removed 4 bases from V and 6 bases from J; junction bases left unmatched: 7. CDR3 loop: CSVVGTGGRAEAFF. CDR3 sequence (DNA): TGCAGCGTTGTAGGGACAGGGGGTCGCGCTGAAGCTTTCTTT.

This clonotype was recorded many times. The V call is TRBV7-2, the J call TRBJ1-5; D remains ambiguous. Germline V gene data show CDR1 as SGHTA and CDR2 as FQGNSA. This CDR3 region has 15 residues. V lost 5 bases and J 3 bases, leaving 14 bases between the germline ends. This CDR3 reads CASSVRRGFNQPQHF. The CDR3 coding sequence is TGTGCCAGCAGCGTCCGGCGGGGTTTCAATCAGCCCCAGCATTTT.

In this sample, this clonotype turned up a few times. The chain joins TRBV12-3 or TRBV12-4 to TRBJ1-2; 7 bases match TRBD1. J gave up 4 bases and V 6 bases, and 8 bases lay outside the gene matches. The CDR3 spans 14 residues. CDR3 nucleotides: TGTGCCAGCAGCTTTGGGGACAGAGTCTATGGCTACACCTTC. Translated: CASSFGDRVYGYTF.

V and J are TRBV12-3 or TRBV12-4 and TRBJ2-3, with D possibly matching TRBD2 (5 bases). The CDR3 loop spans 15 amino acids. V lost 3 bases to trimming and J lost 2 bases, with 12 bases between them. CDR3 in amino acids: CASSFGNSNTDTQYF. The CDR3 DNA is TGTGCCAGCAGTTTCGGGAACAGCAACACAGATACGCAGTATTTT.

J is TRBJ2-7 and V is TRBV19, with 9 bases aligning to TRBD1. Germline assignment: CDR1 LNHDA and CDR2 SQIVND (reference sequence). The CDR3 totals 18 residues. Trimming at V came to 5 bases and at J to 3 bases, leaving 17 bases not matched to a gene. CDR3 protein: CASSAHRDRDALCYEQYV. In DNA form, the CDR3 reads TGTGCCAGTAGTGCTCACCGGGACAGGGATGCTCTTTGCTACGAGCAGTACGTC.

This chain uses TRBV7-9 with TRBJ2-7, with D unresolved. The CDR3 consists of 14 residues. Per germline, CDR1 SEHNR and CDR2 FQNEAQ (reference sequence). Trimming pared 3 bases from V and 4 bases from J, leaving 13 bases between. The CDR3 DNA reads TGTGCCAGCAGCTTGGAACTACACGGTTACGAGCAGTACTTC. It specifies CASSLELHGYEQYF.

This clonotype occurred a few times. This sequence joins TRBV9 and TRBJ2-1; a weak D match, TRBD1 (6 bases). The CDR3 covers 15 residues. Trimming pared 3 bases from V and 5 bases from J, leaving 15 bases between. Germline CDR1 reads SGDLS; CDR2 reads YYNGEE. CDR3 sequence reads: CASSATGTFDNEQFF. The CDR3 DNA follows: TGTGCCAGCAGCGCTACCGGGACATTTGACAATGAGCAGTTCTTC.

This chain links TRBV4-1 with TRBJ1-2, with D unresolved. V was clipped by 0 bases and J by 5 bases, with 10 bases between them. CDR3 length: 14 residues. The V gene's germline CDR1 is MGHRA and CDR2 YSYEKL. CDR3 nucleotides: TGCGCCAGCAGCCAAGATTTGCCAGGATATGGCTACACCTTC. Protein sequence: CASSQDLPGYGYTF.